Listed below are T cell receptor beta chains from one sample, sequenced in a study of blood T cell repertoires in COVID-19. Produced via immunoSEQ multiplex PCR; TCRdb's table is partial and in-frame only. The sample has tens of thousands of clones, around nine tenths seen once. The sequenced material came from peripheral blood. The receptor set was obtained from a middle-aged man with active COVID-19. CDR3s include the opening cysteine and the closing phenylalanine or tryptophan. The D gene is left open where the match is weak. Clone sizes are given selectively: once, few, many, or a class where the clone is expanded.

TRBD2	NA	TRBV2	TRBJ2-7	CASTRSGRYEQYF	TGTGCCAGCACTCGGAGCGGGAGATACGAGCAGTACTTC
NA	NA	TRBV20-1	TRBJ1-1	CSASPEEKAFF	TGCAGTGCTAGCCCCGAGGAGAAAGCTTTCTTT
TRBD2	NA	TRBV9	TRBJ2-1	CASSPGLATISYNEQFF	TGTGCCAGCAGCCCTGGACTAGCGACGATCTCCTACAATGAGCAGTTCTTC
TRBD1	NA	TRBV25-1	TRBJ1-6	CASSDPDRFYNSPLHF	TGTGCCAGCAGTGACCCGGACAGGTTCTATAATTCACCCCTCCACTTT
NA	NA	TRBV30	TRBJ1-2	CAWSVEARGGYTF	TGTGCCTGGAGTGTTGAGGCCCGTGGTGGCTACACCTTC
NA	few	TRBV5-1	TRBJ2-7	CASSPGLTAYEQYF	TGCGCCAGCAGCCCGGGACTTACTGCCTACGAGCAGTACTTC
TRBD1	once	TRBV3-1/TRBV3-2	TRBJ2-7	CASSQGDRSQEQYF	TGTGCCAGCAGCCAAGGGGACAGGTCACAGGAGCAGTACTTC
NA	NA	TRBV27	TRBJ1-2	CASSLSPATGIYGYTF	TGTGCCAGCAGTTTATCCCCAGCCACGGGGATCTATGGCTACACCTTC
NA	NA	TRBV19	TRBJ1-5	CASSIQINQPQHF	TGTGCCAGTAGTATTCAGATTAATCAGCCCCAGCATTTT
TRBD1	NA	TRBV25-1	TRBJ2-7	CASSEPGTALEQYF	TGTGCCAGCAGTGAACCCGGGACAGCACTCGAGCAGTACTTC
TRBD2	NA	TRBV18	TRBJ2-3	CASSPLKSGGVTDTQYF	TGTGCCAGCTCACCCCTAAAAAGCGGGGGGGTCACAGATACGCAGTATTTT
TRBD2	once	TRBV19	TRBJ2-1	CASSIWREGLLSYNEQFF	TGTGCCAGTAGTATTTGGCGGGAGGGCCTTCTGTCGTACAATGAGCAGTTCTTC
TRBD2	NA	TRBV10-3	TRBJ2-7	CAQPGLAGGGYEQYF	TGTGCCCAACCGGGACTAGCGGGAGGAGGCTACGAGCAGTACTTC
NA	NA	TRBV29-1	TRBJ2-5	CSDYPQGRGETQYF	TGCAGCGATTACCCCCAGGGGCGGGGGGAGACCCAGTACTTC
NA	NA	TRBV7-2	TRBJ2-5	CASSRGSQETQYF	TGTGCCAGCAGCCGGGGGAGCCAAGAGACCCAGTACTTC
TRBD1	NA	TRBV19	TRBJ2-1	CASSILGQGYNEQFF	TGTGCCAGTAGTATTCTGGGACAGGGCTACAATGAGCAGTTCTTC
TRBD1	once	TRBV27	TRBJ2-1	CASRPLTGASSYNEQFF	TGTGCCAGCAGACCCCTTACAGGGGCGAGCTCCTACAATGAGCAGTTCTTC
NA	NA	TRBV19	TRBJ1-5	CASSIDLRPQHF	TGTGCCAGTAGTATAGATCTTCGGCCCCAGCATTTT
TRBD1	once	TRBV28	TRBJ1-2	CASSWDRVRGYTF	TGTGCCAGCAGTTGGGACAGGGTGAGGGGCTACACCTTC
TRBD2	NA	TRBV6-5	TRBJ2-1	CASSYSLREVYNEQFF	TGTGCCAGCAGTTACTCTTTGCGGGAGGTTTACAATGAGCAGTTCTTC
NA	NA	TRBV27	TRBJ1-2	CASSLDPGYGYTF	TGTGCCAGCAGTCTCGATCCAGGCTATGGCTACACCTTC
TRBD2	NA	TRBV7-9	TRBJ2-3	CASRSPSGRATDTQYF	TGTGCCAGCAGATCCCCTAGCGGGAGGGCCACAGATACGCAGTATTTT
TRBD1	NA	TRBV28	TRBJ2-3	CASSLRDSTDTQYF	TGTGCCAGCAGTCTTAGGGACAGTACAGATACGCAGTATTTT
TRBD2	NA	TRBV27	TRBJ2-2	CASSTQAAGGPGGELFF	TGTGCCAGCAGTACCCAAGCCGCGGGAGGGCCGGGCGGGGAGCTGTTTTTT
NA	NA	TRBV6-5	TRBJ1-1	CASSYSREEASEAFF	TGTGCCAGCAGTTACTCGAGGGAGGAGGCGTCTGAAGCTTTCTTT
TRBD1	NA	TRBV18	TRBJ1-2	CASSPGGQAGYTF	TGTGCCAGCTCACCCGGGGGACAGGCGGGCTACACCTTC
NA	NA	TRBV7-8	TRBJ2-7	CASSKRDLRHEQYF	TGTGCCAGCAGCAAACGGGATCTCCGACACGAGCAGTACTTC
TRBD1	NA	TRBV28	TRBJ1-5	CASSLVDRDQPQHF	TGTGCCAGCAGTTTGGTTGACAGGGATCAGCCCCAGCATTTT
TRBD2	once	TRBV29-1	TRBJ2-7	CSVSAGGYDEQYF	TGCAGCGTGTCAGCGGGAGGCTACGACGAGCAGTACTTC
NA	NA	TRBV10-3	TRBJ2-1	CAISEGGNEQFF	TGTGCCATCAGTGAGGGGGGGAATGAGCAGTTCTTC
NA	few	TRBV7-9	TRBJ2-5	CASSSPRTRAETQYF	TGTGCCAGCAGCTCCCCCCGGACTCGAGCGGAGACCCAGTACTTC
TRBD2	NA	TRBV2	TRBJ2-1	CASSLGLAGPNEQFF	TGTGCCAGCAGTTTGGGACTAGCGGGACCGAATGAGCAGTTCTTC